This passage covers 10 T cell receptor beta chains from one sample sequenced in a study of STAT3 mutations in large granular lymphocyte leukemia. The antigens of these receptors remain unknown. Study-wide findings and caveats: Every T-cell large granular lymphocyte leukemia patient had at least one immunodominant TCR beta clonotype.

Data came from immunoSEQ multiplex PCR; TCRdb stores just in-frame clones and leaves some out. The sample has 10,000 to 15,000 clones, over 85% seen once. Sequenced sample: peripheral blood mononuclear cells. These receptors were obtained from a man in his forties with T-cell large granular lymphocyte leukemia. Some clones in this sample may be carry-over from other donors' samples.

The chain combines TRBV7-9 with TRBJ1-2, with 10 bases that match TRBD1. J was trimmed by 0 bases and V by 5 bases; bases with no gene match: 3. The germline CDR1 and CDR2 sequences are SEHNR and FQNEAQ (reference sequence). The CDR3 contains 15 residues. CDR3 sequence (DNA): TGTGCCAGCAGCCCGACAGGGGGCTCTAACTATGGCTACACCTTC. Protein product: CASSPTGGSNYGYTF.

J is TRBJ1-1 and V is TRBV4-1; D gene uncertain. This CDR3 contains 13 residues. Per the germline V gene, CDR1 is MGHRA and CDR2 is YSYEKL. The V gene lost 1 base and the J gene lost 11 bases, with 14 bases spanning the gap. The CDR3 nucleotides read TGCGCCAGCAGCCAAGCTCCGACGGCTATTGCTTTCTTT. Translated: CASSQAPTAIAFF.

The chain couples TRBV5-1 to TRBJ2-5; 7 nucleotides agree with TRBD2. Germline-derived CDR1 and CDR2 are SGHRS and YFSETQ. Trimming took 4 bases from V and 5 from J; bases not matched to a gene: 11. The CDR3 runs 15 residues. The CDR3 DNA sequence: TGCGCCAGCAGCCCTTGGGGAGGAGCGGGGGAGACCCAGTACTTC. This gives the protein CASSPWGGAGETQYF. Combining the CDR3 with reference TRBV5-1 and TRBJ2-5 gives the whole variable domain KAGVTQTPRYLIKTRGQQVTLSCSPISGHRSVSWYQQTPGQGLQFLFEYFSETQRNKGNFPGRFSGRQFSNSRSEMNVSTLELGDSALYLCASSPWGGAGETQYFGPGTRLLVL.

The genes are TRBV7-9 and TRBJ1-2, with TRBD1 identical over 7 bases. The length of the CDR3 is 12 residues. Germline V gives CDR1 SEHNR, CDR2 FQNEAQ (reference sequence). Trimming at V came to 7 bases and at J to 5 bases, leaving 4 bases not matched to a gene. The CDR3 reads CASTTGVYGYTF. The CDR3 DNA reads TGTGCCAGCACCACAGGGGTATATGGCTACACCTTC.

This sequence joins TRBV5-1 and TRBJ2-7; D is perhaps TRBD2 (5 bases). V shed 4 bases and J shed 5 bases, with 10 bases lying between them. The CDR3 has 12 amino acids. Per germline, CDR1 SGHRS and CDR2 YFSETQ. The CDR3 loop reads CASSPVGDEQYF. DNA of the CDR3: TGCGCCAGCAGCCCGGTCGGGGACGAGCAGTACTTC.

The genes are TRBV18 and TRBJ2-5; 11 bases are a match to TRBD2. This CDR3 is 16 amino acids long. In germline, CDR1 is KGHSH, CDR2 LQKENI. After removal of 1 base from V and 1 base from J, the junction contained 2 bases not matched to a gene. CDR3 sequence reads: CASSPRLAGSQETQYF. The CDR3 DNA reads TGTGCCAGCTCACCACGACTAGCGGGGTCCCAAGAGACCCAGTACTTC.

The chain uses TRBV4-2 and TRBJ2-5; D tentatively reads TRBD1 or TRBD2 (9 bases each). The germline V gene has CDR1 LGHNA and CDR2 YNFKEQ. Trimming took off 1 base at V and 1 base at J, with 28 bases between the two ends. The CDR3 contains 21 residues. CDR3 DNA: TGTGCCAGCAGCCAAGCCGGGACAGGGTCATTTTTAGCGGGGGCCCAAGAGACCCAGTACTTC. Translated: CASSQAGTGSFLAGAQETQYF.

Comment on this clone: Other DNA sequences within the sample encode an identical CDR3. The chain combines TRBV7-9 with TRBJ2-7; D is ambiguous. The length of the CDR3 is 12 residues. The V end lost 1 base, the J end lost 2 bases, and 3 bases lay between the germline ends. The germline CDR1 and CDR2 sequences are SEHNR and FQNEAQ (reference sequence). The CDR3 protein is CASSLGTYEQYF. CDR3 DNA sequence: TGTGCCAGCAGCTTAGGGACCTACGAGCAGTACTTC.

V usage is TRBV12-5 and J usage is TRBJ2-5; D is perhaps TRBD1 (6 bases). V was clipped by 7 bases and J by 5 bases, with 20 bases between them. CDR3 length: 15 amino acids. CDR1 LGHNT and CDR2 FRNRAP come from the germline V gene. The CDR3 DNA sequence: TGTGCTAGTGCCTCCATGGGGGCAGGGGTCGAGACCCAGTACTTC. Translating it yields CASASMGAGVETQYF.

In its sample, this clone was seen once. In DNA, the CDR3 is TGTGCCAGCAGCCCCCCGACAGGGGACTCCTACGAGCAGTACTTC. This gives the protein CASSPPTGDSYEQYF. The chain carries TRBV9 and TRBJ2-7; 8 bases are shared with TRBD1. Trimming at V came to 4 bases and at J to 0 bases, leaving 6 bases not matched to a gene. Germline V gene data show CDR1 as SGDLS and CDR2 as YYNGEE. CDR3 length: 15 amino acids.